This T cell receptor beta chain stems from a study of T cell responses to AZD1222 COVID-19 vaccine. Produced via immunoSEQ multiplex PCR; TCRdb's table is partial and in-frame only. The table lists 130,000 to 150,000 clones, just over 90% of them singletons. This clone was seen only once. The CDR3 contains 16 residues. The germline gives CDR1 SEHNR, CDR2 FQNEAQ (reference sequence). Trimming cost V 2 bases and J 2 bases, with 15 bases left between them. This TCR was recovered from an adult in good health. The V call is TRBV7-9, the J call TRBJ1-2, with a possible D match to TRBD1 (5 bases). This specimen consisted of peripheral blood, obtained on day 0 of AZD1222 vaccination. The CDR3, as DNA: TGTGCCAGCAGCTTAACCGCTGTCCGGGACAACTATGGCTACACCTTC. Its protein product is CASSLTAVRDNYGYTF. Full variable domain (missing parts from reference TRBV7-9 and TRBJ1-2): DTGVSQNPRHKITKRGQNVTFRCDPISEHNRLYWYRQTLGQGPEFLTYFQNEAQLEKSRLLSDRFSAERPKGSFSTLEIQRTEQGDSAMYLCASSLTAVRDNYGYTFGSGTRLTVV.